These T cell receptor beta chains were read from a single sample in a study of cytotoxic CD8 clonotypes in ibrutinib-treated CLL. Clones were sequenced by immunoSEQ multiplex PCR, and TCRdb holds only the in-frame ones, with some missing. The sample includes 250,000 to 350,000 clones, more than 70% of them seen just once. This material consisted of PBMCs, taken at disease progression, from a patient treated with ibrutinib. The receptor set was obtained from a human donor with chronic lymphocytic leukemia. Both conserved end residues are part of each CDR3. The order of the fields is J gene, clone size, D gene, V gene, CDR3 DNA, CDR3 protein. A D gene is named only where the DNA matches it firmly. The size field is filled for only some rows; it gives once, few, many or a size class.

>TRBJ1-2|NA|NA|TRBV29-1
TGCAGCGTCCGGACTGCCTCCGATTTGAACTATGGCTACACCTTC
CSVRTASDLNYGYTF
>TRBJ1-1|once|NA|TRBV9
TGTGCCCCAGTGGGGGGCGAAAAAAACACTGAAGCTTTCTTT
CAPVGGEKNTEAFF
>TRBJ2-1|few|NA|TRBV27
TGTGCCAGCAGTTTTCGGGGGAGCAGCTACAATGAGCAGTTCTTC
CASSFRGSSYNEQFF
>TRBJ1-1|NA|NA|TRBV19
TGTGCCAGTAGTATCCCCGGGACGGCCGAGGGGTTGGAAGCTTTCTTT
CASSIPGTAEGLEAFF
>TRBJ1-1|NA|NA|TRBV5-6
TGTGCCAGCAGCTTGCTGGACGAAGCTTTCTTT
CASSLLDEAFF
>TRBJ1-2|NA|TRBD1|TRBV19
TGTGCCAGTAGTGTTGGGACAGGTTGGTTTGGCTACACCTTC
CASSVGTGWFGYTF
>TRBJ2-7|NA|NA|TRBV19
TGTGCCAGTAGTATAGTCGGCAGGGTAAACCACTACGAGCAGTACTTC
CASSIVGRVNHYEQYF
>TRBJ2-4|few|NA|TRBV18
TGTGCCAGCTCACCGACAGACAGCCACGACATTCAGTACTTC
CASSPTDSHDIQYF
>TRBJ2-3|NA|TRBD2|TRBV11-2
TGTGCCAGCAGCTATAGGACTAGCGCTTTCACAGATACGCAGTATTTT
CASSYRTSAFTDTQYF
>TRBJ1-3|NA|TRBD1|TRBV25-1
TGTGCCAGCAGTGACCCCGGACAGGGCATATATTTT
CASSDPGQGIYF
>TRBJ2-3|NA|NA|TRBV27
TGTGCCAGCAGTTTCGGCTCAGATACGCAGTATTTT
CASSFGSDTQYF
>TRBJ2-7|NA|TRBD2|TRBV30
TGTGCCTGCCTATCGGGACTAGCGCCAAGCGACGCCTACGAGCAGTACTTC
CACLSGLAPSDAYEQYF
>TRBJ2-4|NA|NA|TRBV6-5
TGTGCCAGCAGTTACGGCGGGGCCAAAAACATTCAGTACTTC
CASSYGGAKNIQYF
>TRBJ2-3|NA|NA|TRBV4-1
TGCGCCAGCAGCCAAGCCGGGTTTGGCGGGGGCACAGATACGCAGTATTTT
CASSQAGFGGGTDTQYF
>TRBJ1-2|NA|NA|TRBV18
TGTGCCAGCTCTAGAAACCAGGAAGATGGCTACACCTTC
CASSRNQEDGYTF
>TRBJ2-2|NA|NA|TRBV7-8
TGTGCCAGCAGCTCAGGACTACCCCGGCCCGGGGAGCTGTTTTTT
CASSSGLPRPGELFF
>TRBJ2-7|once|NA|TRBV4-1
TGCGCCAGCAGCCAATCCTCGGGGGACGAGCAGTACTTC
CASSQSSGDEQYF
>TRBJ2-7|NA|NA|TRBV18
TGTGCCAGCTCATCCACTCAGGGGAGCTACGAGCAGTACTTC
CASSSTQGSYEQYF
>TRBJ2-2|NA|NA|TRBV11-2
NA
CASSSRPLWESGELFF
>TRBJ1-3|NA|NA|TRBV7-9
TGTGCCAGCAGCTTAGTACAGGGCCGAAACACCATATATTTT
CASSLVQGRNTIYF
>TRBJ1-5|NA|TRBD1|TRBV4-1
TGCGCCAGCAGGCGCCGGTGGGACAGCAATAGCAATCAGCCCCAGCATTTT
CASRRRWDSNSNQPQHF
>TRBJ2-3|NA|NA|TRBV2
TGTGCCAGCAGGCCTCCATGGGTACAGGCAGATACGCAGTATTTT
CASRPPWVQADTQYF
>TRBJ2-7|NA|NA|TRBV18
TGTGCCAGCTCGTCATGGACTGGGAGCTCCTACGAGCAGTACTTC
CASSSWTGSSYEQYF
>TRBJ2-7|once|TRBD2|TRBV7-2
TGTGCCAGCAGCCCCAGCGGGGTACCCTACGAGCAGTACTTC
CASSPSGVPYEQYF
>TRBJ2-5|NA|NA|TRBV4-3
TGCGCCAGCAGCCAAGGATACAAAGAGACCCAGTACTTC
CASSQGYKETQYF
>TRBJ1-1|NA|NA|TRBV2
TGTGCCAGCAGGGGGGCGGGGAACACTGAAGCTTTCTTT
CASRGAGNTEAFF
>TRBJ2-1|NA|TRBD2|TRBV19
TGTGCCAGTAGTGAAACTAGCGGGGGCGCCTACAATGAGCAGTTCTTC
CASSETSGGAYNEQFF
>TRBJ1-2|few|NA|TRBV7-9
TGTGCCAGCAGCCTGGACAGCTATGGCTACACCTTC
CASSLDSYGYTF
>TRBJ2-1|NA|NA|TRBV29-1
TGCAGCGTTACCTGGTCCGACTGGTTGGGTGAGCAGTTCTTC
CSVTWSDWLGEQFF
>TRBJ1-1|once|NA|TRBV4-1
TGCGCCAGCAGCCACCTAGGACAGTACACTGAAGCTTTCTTT
CASSHLGQYTEAFF
>TRBJ2-7|once|TRBD2|TRBV29-1
TGCAGCGTAGCTTCTTGGGGAGGGTCGTACGAGCAGTACTTC
CSVASWGGSYEQYF
>TRBJ2-3|NA|NA|TRBV19
TGTGCCAGTCGGGACACCCACACAGATACGCAGTATTTT
CASRDTHTDTQYF
>TRBJ1-2|NA|NA|TRBV7-9
TGTGCCAGCATCTCAGACGGGCCATATGGCTACACCTTC
CASISDGPYGYTF
>TRBJ2-7|NA|TRBD1|TRBV6-5
TGTGCCAGCAGTTACTGGACAGGCCCCTACGAGCAGTACTTC
CASSYWTGPYEQYF
>TRBJ1-2|few|NA|TRBV4-2
TGTGCCAGCAGCCAAGATCCCGCCCGGGGTGCGTATGGCTACACCTTC
CASSQDPARGAYGYTF